Below are 21 T cell receptor beta chains sequenced from a single sample in a study of control samples from healthy donors and cancer patients. Assay: immunoSEQ multiplex PCR; the TCRdb copy retains only in-frame clones and omits some. The data show some 110,000 clones, nearly 95% seen once. The sample consisted of blood. These receptors all come from a man aged 25 to 40 in good health.

The chain joins TRBV18 to TRBJ1-1; D is possibly TRBD1 (5 bases). In germline, CDR1 is KGHSH, CDR2 LQKENI. The CDR3 is 15 residues long. The V and J ends lost 2 bases and 2 bases respectively, with 12 bases between them. The CDR3 reads CASSPGAGINTEAFF. Written as DNA, the CDR3 is TGTGCCAGCTCACCAGGGGCAGGGATCAACACTGAAGCTTTCTTT.

The chain links TRBV6-1 to TRBJ2-7; D is possibly TRBD2 (6 bases). The CDR3 is 15 residues long. The germline V gene has CDR1 MNHNS and CDR2 SASEGT. Trimming cost V 1 base and J 2 bases, with 12 bases left between them. In nucleotides, the CDR3 is TGTGCCAGCAGTGAAGAGCCAGGGAGGACCTACGAGCAGTACTTC. This encodes CASSEEPGRTYEQYF.

This clone showed up just once. The rearrangement links TRBV30 to TRBJ1-1; 8 bases map to TRBD1. Germline assignment: CDR1 GTSNPN and CDR2 SVGIG (reference sequence). CDR3 length: 13 amino acids. J gave up 7 bases and V 0 bases, and 4 bases lay outside the gene matches. CDR3 DNA: TGTGCCTGGAGTGTCCAGGGGGCAGTTGAAGCTTTCTTT. It specifies CAWSVQGAVEAFF.

This sequence joins TRBV28 and TRBJ1-6; possibly TRBD1 for D (6 bases). Looked up from germline, CDR1 is MDHEN and CDR2 is SYDVKM. The V and J ends lost 5 bases and 10 bases respectively, with 18 bases between them. The CDR3 totals 15 residues. CDR3 DNA: TGTGCCAGCAGTAGTCTAGGGGGGAAAGAATCACCCCTCCACTTT. Encoded protein: CASSSLGGKESPLHF. The full variable domain, completed using reference TRBV28 and TRBJ1-6, is DVKVTQSSRYLVKRTGEKVFLECVQDMDHENMFWYRQDPGLGLRLIYFSYDVKMKEKGDIPEGYSVSREKKERFSLILESASTNQTSMYLCASSSLGGKESPLHFGNGTRLTVT.

This chain joins TRBV7-3 and TRBJ2-3, with D possibly being TRBD1 (6 bases). Trimming left V 1 base short and J 6 bases short, with 14 bases between. Germline values: CDR1 SGHTA, CDR2 FQGTGA. The CDR3 is 15 residues long. CDR3 loop: CASSLRGTGRDTQYF. CDR3 DNA sequence: TGTGCCAGCAGCTTAAGGGGAACAGGGCGGGATACGCAGTATTTT.

The chain links TRBV19 to TRBJ2-1, with 8 bases matching TRBD1. CDR1 is LNHDA, CDR2 SQIVND, per germline (reference sequence). The CDR3 is 14 amino acids. V trimming: 5 bases; J trimming: 9 bases; junction bases outside the gene matches: 9. CDR3 DNA sequence: TGTGCCAGTAGTGTGGGACAGGAGAGTCGTGAGCAGTTCTTC. This sequence encodes CASSVGQESREQFF.

This chain connects TRBV7-6 to TRBJ1-2; perhaps TRBD1 as D (6 bases). Deletions cut 1 base from V and 0 bases from J, with 15 bases between. The CDR3 contains 17 residues. From germline, CDR1 is SGHVS and CDR2 FNYEAQ. CDR3 region: CASSLGTGSKPNYGYTF. As DNA, the CDR3 is TGTGCCAGCAGCTTAGGAACAGGGTCTAAGCCTAACTATGGCTACACCTTC.

This rearrangement joins TRBV7-9 to TRBJ1-3; D uncertain. This CDR3 region has 12 residues. Per the germline V gene, CDR1 is SEHNR and CDR2 is FQNEAQ (reference sequence). V was pared by 5 bases and J by 1 base, with 3 bases between. DNA for the CDR3: TGTGCCAGCAGCCCTTCTGGAAACACCATATATTTT. It encodes CASSPSGNTIYF.

The chain employs TRBV27 and TRBJ2-3; 12 bases are a match to TRBD2. The CDR3 has 17 amino acids. J was trimmed by 2 bases and V by 5 bases; bases with no gene match: 8. CDR1 MNHEY and CDR2 SMNVEV come from the germline V gene (reference sequence). CDR3 sequence: CASSTRTSGDVTDTQYF. The CDR3 DNA sequence: TGTGCCAGCAGTACCCGGACTAGCGGGGATGTCACAGATACGCAGTATTTT.

The gene calls are TRBV7-2 and TRBJ1-3; D call uncertain. The CDR3 extends over 13 amino acids. The germline V gene encodes CDR1 SGHTA and CDR2 FQGNSA. The ends were cut back, 3 bases at V and 4 bases at J, with 7 bases in the middle. DNA of the CDR3: TGTGCCAGCAGCTTTTTAGAGGGAAACACCATATATTTT. This sequence encodes CASSFLEGNTIYF.

V usage is TRBV6-1 and J usage is TRBJ1-2; 8 bases agree with TRBD1. Germline lookup yields CDR1 MNHNS and CDR2 SASEGT. The J segment lost 4 bases and the V segment lost 3 bases, leaving 7 bases of the junction unmatched. CDR3 length: 15 amino acids. CDR3 DNA: TGTGCCAGCAGTGAGACAGGGGCCCTGGGCTATGGCTACACCTTC. Amino acid sequence: CASSETGALGYGYTF.

The chain employs TRBV6-6 and TRBJ1-2; D unclear. Germline V gene sequence: CDR1 MNHNY, CDR2 SVGAGI (reference sequence). V was shortened by 2 bases and J by 10 bases, with 8 bases between the two germline ends. This CDR3 has 11 amino acids. The CDR3 DNA reads TGTGCCAGCAGTTACAGTGAGGACTACACCTTC. It codes for CASSYSEDYTF.

This clone was seen only a few times. The chain combines TRBV5-1 with TRBJ2-5; possible D gene TRBD2, 5 bases. This CDR3 contains 16 residues. CDR1 and CDR2 from the germline V gene are SGHRS and YFSETQ. Deletions cut 0 bases from V and 5 bases from J, with 17 bases between. The CDR3 sequence is CASSLATSGKYETQYF. DNA for the CDR3: TGCGCCAGCAGCTTGGCGACGAGCGGCAAATACGAGACCCAGTACTTC.

CDR3 sequence reads: CASSQGAGRFYGYTF. The CDR3 DNA sequence: TGTGCCAGCAGCCAAGGGGCGGGCAGGTTCTATGGCTACACCTTC. The rearrangement uses TRBV3-1 (or the pseudogene TRBV3-2) and TRBJ1-2; D is unclear. This CDR3 region has 15 residues. Trimming pared 1 base from V and 4 bases from J, leaving 13 bases between. Germline lookup yields CDR1 LGHDT and CDR2 YNNKEL (reference sequence).

This clone is a singleton in its sample. V is TRBV5-6 and J is TRBJ1-3, with unresolved D. CDR1 SGHDT and CDR2 YYEEEE come from the germline V gene. V lost 4 bases, J lost 4 bases, and 12 bases lay in between. The CDR3 totals 14 residues. This CDR3 is CASSQGNTGNTIYF. The CDR3 region has the DNA TGTGCCAGCAGCCAAGGGAATACGGGAAACACCATATATTTT.

The gene calls are TRBV6-5 and TRBJ2-1, with a tentative D call TRBD2 (5 bases). The germline V and J ends were trimmed by 0 bases and 4 bases, with 7 bases remaining between them. The CDR3 spans 14 residues. Germline V gene lookup returns CDR1 MNHEY and CDR2 SVGAGI. CDR3 loop: CASSYSTGYNEQFF. CDR3 sequence (DNA): TGTGCCAGCAGTTACTCGACGGGGTACAATGAGCAGTTCTTC.

V is TRBV12-5 and J is TRBJ1-3; D not resolved. The CDR3 covers 12 residues. The V end was cut by 7 bases, the J end by 7 bases, with 11 bases between. Germline V CDR1 and CDR2: LGHNT, FRNRAP. This chain's CDR3 is CASEQSRNTIYF. The CDR3 coding sequence is TGTGCTAGTGAACAGTCGCGGAACACCATATATTTT.

The chain recombines TRBV5-1 with TRBJ2-1, with 12 bases lining up with TRBD2. CDR3 length: 17 amino acids. V was pared by 4 bases and J by 3 bases, with 8 bases of the junction left unmatched. Germline CDR1 reads SGHRS; CDR2 reads YFSETQ. The CDR3, as DNA: TGCGCCAGCAGCAACCCGGGACTAGCGGGCAACTACAATGAGCAGTTCTTC. As protein: CASSNPGLAGNYNEQFF. Complete variable domain (other parts from reference TRBV5-1 and TRBJ2-1): KAGVTQTPRYLIKTRGQQVTLSCSPISGHRSVSWYQQTPGQGLQFLFEYFSETQRNKGNFPGRFSGRQFSNSRSEMNVSTLELGDSALYLCASSNPGLAGNYNEQFFGPGTRLTVL.

V gene TRBV6-5 combines with J gene TRBJ2-5; perhaps TRBD2 as D (6 bases). Trimming pared 5 bases from V and 3 bases from J, leaving 10 bases between. Germline assignment: CDR1 MNHEY and CDR2 SVGAGI. The CDR3 is 13 amino acids. For the CDR3, the DNA is TGTGCCAGCAGTCGGACTACGAAAGAGACCCAGTACTTC. Amino acid sequence: CASSRTTKETQYF.

CDR3 DNA sequence: TGTGCCAGTAGTATAGGAGGGCGTAGCAATCAGCCCCAGCATTTT. Translating it yields CASSIGGRSNQPQHF. The chain employs TRBV19 and TRBJ1-5; D is ambiguous. The CDR3 totals 15 residues. The germline V gene has CDR1 LNHDA and CDR2 SQIVND (reference sequence). V dropped 1 base and J dropped 0 bases, with 7 bases sitting between them.

The rearrangement joins TRBV30 to TRBJ2-1, with D tentatively TRBD2 (7 bases). CDR1 and CDR2 (germline): GTSNPN, SVGIG (reference sequence). The CDR3 length is 13 residues. The V end was cut by 2 bases, the J end by 8 bases, with 13 bases between. The CDR3 DNA reads as TGTGCCTGGAGTTTCGGGGGGCTCTATGAGCAGTTCTTC. As protein: CAWSFGGLYEQFF.